What follows are 27 T cell receptor beta chains derived from one specimen sequenced in a study of blood T cells in healthy people across ages. Primers used in a second PCR of about 6 to 11 cycles were a sample-barcoded 5' primer and a J-beta primer mix. TCRdb called the 5' RACE reads again in MiXCR, with one record for every CDR3 protein. Among about 970,000 distinct CDR3 sequences, 45% to 60% were seen once, and the ten largest hold about a fifth. Sequencing input: blood. These receptors were collected from a woman aged 55-69 years in good health.

The table lists this clonotype with many counts. The chain joins TRBV27 to TRBJ2-7, with 12 bases matching TRBD2. With 5 bases clipped from V and 1 base from J, the junction kept 3 bases outside the gene matches. The germline CDR1 and CDR2 sequences are MNHEY and SMNVEV (reference sequence). The CDR3 is 15 amino acids. CDR3 DNA: TGTGCCAGCAGTCCGGGGACTAGCGGGTCCTACGAGCAGTACTTC. Translated, it gives CASSPGTSGSYEQYF.

CDR3 DNA: TGTGCCAGCAGCTTACCATCGGGACAGGGGACGGGAGGCTACACCTTC. It encodes CASSLPSGQGTGGYTF. The chain combines TRBV7-2 with TRBJ1-2; TRBD1 agrees at 10 bases. CDR1 and CDR2 (germline): SGHTA, FQGNSA. The trim removed 2 bases at V and 8 bases at J, leaving 11 bases unmatched. The CDR3 sequence is 16 residues long.

The rearrangement joins TRBV7-9 to TRBJ2-4; D uncertain. This CDR3 spans 16 amino acids. Deletions cut 5 bases from V and 0 bases from J, with 14 bases between. Germline values: CDR1 SEHNR, CDR2 FQNEAQ (reference sequence). This chain's CDR3 is CASSPPLTVAKNIQYF. In nucleotides, the CDR3 is TGTGCCAGCAGCCCGCCTCTTACAGTAGCCAAAAACATTCAGTACTTC.

The chain carries TRBV4-3 and TRBJ2-1; 8 bases fit TRBD1. Looked up from germline, CDR1 is LGHNA and CDR2 is YSLEER. There are 15 residues in the CDR3. The junction had 9 bases not matched to a gene; V was cut back by 4 bases and J by 7 bases. The CDR3 nucleotides are TGCGCCAGCAGCCGAGGGACAGGCCTGTCTAATGAGCAGTTCTTC. Protein product: CASSRGTGLSNEQFF.

This clonotype was seen a few times. V usage is TRBV4-1 and J usage is TRBJ2-3; 8 bases match TRBD2. CDR3 length equals 13 residues. Germline-derived CDR1 and CDR2 are MGHRA and YSYEKL. V lost 6 bases and J lost 8; bases outside the gene matches: 7. CDR3 in amino acids: CASRMAGGSTQYF. In nucleotides, the CDR3 is TGCGCCAGCAGAATGGCGGGAGGAAGTACGCAGTATTTT.

The chain has TRBV3-1 and TRBJ1-1; D ambiguous. The CDR3 extends over 14 amino acids. V lost 1 base to trimming and J lost 4 bases, with 10 bases between them. CDR1 is LGHDT and CDR2 is YNNKEL in the germline V gene (reference sequence). The CDR3 loop is CASSQGVTLTEAFF. CDR3 coding DNA: TGTGCCAGCAGCCAAGGAGTGACACTCACTGAAGCTTTCTTT.

This chain connects TRBV28 to TRBJ1-2; TRBD1 matches 7 bases. This CDR3 has 17 residues. Germline lookup yields CDR1 MDHEN and CDR2 SYDVKM. Unmatched junction bases numbered 12, after V lost 1 base and J lost 4 bases. The CDR3 loop reads CASSLSVTGKSRYGYTF. The CDR3 DNA reads TGTGCCAGCAGTTTATCAGTGACAGGGAAGTCACGCTATGGCTACACCTTC.

The rearrangement uses TRBV7-2 and TRBJ2-1; TRBD2 aligns across 13 bases. This CDR3 region has 16 residues. Per the germline V gene, CDR1 is SGHTA and CDR2 is FQGNSA. V gave up 5 bases and J gave up 7 bases; unmatched junction bases: 8. The CDR3 loop is CASSVEGLAGTNEQFF. The CDR3 bases are TGTGCCAGCAGCGTAGAGGGACTAGCGGGAACTAATGAGCAGTTCTTC.

The chain uses TRBV11-1 and TRBJ2-1; D is unresolved. The end of the DNA fits TRBJ2-7 better, so the J call may be wrong. There are 15 residues in the CDR3. The germline gives CDR1 SGHAT, CDR2 FQDESV (reference sequence). The CDR3 protein is CASSENRTSSYEQYF. The CDR3 nucleotides read TGTGCCAGCAGCGAGAACAGAACCAGCTCCTACGAGCAGTACTTC.

The V call is TRBV5-1, the J call TRBJ2-4; 8 bases are shared with TRBD2. V trimming: 0 bases; J trimming: 6 bases; junction bases outside the gene matches: 5. The CDR3 has 15 amino acids. The germline gives CDR1 SGHRS, CDR2 YFSETQ. CDR3 sequence reads: CASSLASGSGNIQYF. CDR3 sequence (DNA): TGCGCCAGCAGCTTGGCAAGCGGGAGCGGAAACATTCAGTACTTC. Supplemented by reference TRBV5-1 and TRBJ2-4, the full variable domain reads KAGVTQTPRYLIKTRGQQVTLSCSPISGHRSVSWYQQTPGQGLQFLFEYFSETQRNKGNFPGRFSGRQFSNSRSEMNVSTLELGDSALYLCASSLASGSGNIQYFGAGTRLSVL.

This clonotype was seen a few times. The CDR3, as DNA: TGTGCCAGCAGCTTAGGGACTAGCGCGCCATGGGGGGAGACCCAGTACTTC. Translating gives CASSLGTSAPWGETQYF. This chain connects TRBV7-8 to TRBJ2-5, with 9 nucleotides matching TRBD2. The CDR3 sequence is 17 residues long. Per the germline V gene, CDR1 is SGHVS and CDR2 is FQNEAQ. V shed 1 base, J shed 5 bases, and the junction held 11 bases outside the gene matches.

This clonotype appeared many times. V and J are TRBV29-1 and TRBJ2-7; D unresolved. Germline values: CDR1 SQVTM, CDR2 ANQGSEA. The CDR3 sequence is 13 residues long. Trimming shortened V by 7 bases and J by 1 base, and 14 bases separated the two germline ends. The CDR3 nucleotides read TGCAGCGCACAGACGGACGGATCCTACGAGCAGTACTTC. This sequence encodes CSAQTDGSYEQYF.

This clonotype was seen only a few times. The J gene is TRBJ1-5, the V gene TRBV25-1; D is undetermined. CDR3 size: 12 residues. V shed 4 bases and J shed 4 bases, with 5 bases lying between them. Per germline, CDR1 MGHDK and CDR2 SYGVNS. The CDR3 DNA sequence: TGTGCCAGCAGTGGAGTTAATCAGCCCCAGCATTTT. Residues: CASSGVNQPQHF.

This chain joins TRBV7-2 and TRBJ2-3, with 14 bases that match TRBD2. Germline-derived CDR1 and CDR2 are SGHTA and FQGNSA. This CDR3 has 17 residues. V was pared by 1 base and J by 4 bases, with 4 bases of the junction left unmatched. Written as DNA, the CDR3 is TGTGCCAGCAGCTTAGAAGGACTAGCGGGAGGTGCAGATACGCAGTATTTT. Translating it yields CASSLEGLAGGADTQYF.

The chain is built from TRBV11-2 and TRBJ2-5, with 8 bases fitting TRBD2. Germline V CDR1 and CDR2: SGHAT, FQNNGV. The V segment lost 1 base and the J segment 5 bases; nucleotides outside the gene matches: 15. CDR3 length: 18 residues. The CDR3 DNA follows: TGTGCCAGCAGCTTAGGGTTGACTAGCGTACTCATAAATGAGACCCAGTACTTC. Translated, it gives CASSLGLTSVLINETQYF.

The chain uses TRBV2 and TRBJ1-4; TRBD1 might be the D (6 bases). In germline, CDR1 is SNHLY, CDR2 FYNNEI. This CDR3 is built from 15 residues. The V end was cut by 6 bases, the J end by 0 bases, with 11 bases between. DNA for the CDR3: TGTGCCAGCAGAAAGAGACAGGCAACTAATGAAAAACTGTTTTTT. Its protein is CASRKRQATNEKLFF.

This clonotype was observed a handful of times. The V call is TRBV7-9, the J call TRBJ2-5, with TRBD1 as a possible D gene (6 bases). The CDR3 sequence is 14 residues long. V lost 6 bases to trimming and J lost 4 bases, with 15 bases between them. Germline V gives CDR1 SEHNR, CDR2 FQNEAQ (reference sequence). The CDR3 sequence is CASSPTTGGETQYF. The CDR3, as DNA: TGTGCCAGCAGTCCAACGACAGGAGGAGAGACCCAGTACTTC.

The sample holds a few counts of this clonotype. The J gene is TRBJ2-1, the V gene TRBV6-5; D gene ambiguous. CDR1 and CDR2 from the germline V gene are MNHEY and SVGAGI. V was cut by 0 bases and J by 12 bases, with 6 bases left in between. This CDR3 has 11 amino acids. CDR3 DNA sequence: TGTGCCAGCAGTTACTCTCACATGCAGTTCTTC. Its translation is CASSYSHMQFF.

The chain uses TRBV7-7 and TRBJ2-1; the match to TRBD2 covers 10 bases. With 5 bases clipped from V and 2 bases from J, the junction kept 6 bases outside the gene matches. CDR3 length: 16 amino acids. The V gene's germline CDR1 is SSHAT and CDR2 FNYEAQ (reference sequence). CDR3 nucleotide sequence: TGTGCCAGCAGCACCAACCTAGCGGGAGCCTACAATGAGCAGTTCTTC. Encoded protein: CASSTNLAGAYNEQFF.

The V call is TRBV7-6, the J call TRBJ2-5; D is perhaps TRBD2 (6 bases). V lost 5 bases and J 3 bases, leaving 16 bases between the germline ends. This CDR3 comprises 15 residues. Germline V gene sequence: CDR1 SGHVS, CDR2 FNYEAQ. Here the CDR3 reads CASSPLGLYKETQYF. The CDR3 bases are TGTGCCAGCAGCCCGTTGGGACTTTACAAAGAGACCCAGTACTTC.

This clonotype was seen more than once but under ten times. The chain has TRBV3-1 and TRBJ2-4, with D possibly matching TRBD1 (6 bases). Between the trimmed V and J ends, which lost 2 bases and 2 bases, there was a span of 13 bases. There are 16 residues in the CDR3. Germline CDR1 and CDR2: LGHDT and YNNKEL (reference sequence). The CDR3 region has the DNA TGTGCCAGCAGCCAATTTCAGGGGTACACCAAAAACATTCAGTACTTC. Its translation is CASSQFQGYTKNIQYF.

This clonotype was picked up a small number of times. The chain combines TRBV9 with TRBJ1-2, with a tentative D call TRBD1 (6 bases). Per the germline V gene, CDR1 is SGDLS and CDR2 is YYNGEE. The CDR3 loop spans 14 amino acids. V lost 4 bases to trimming and J lost 5 bases, with 15 bases between them. The DNA of the CDR3 is TGTGCCAGCAGCCACCAGGGGACCGGGTATGGCTACACCTTC. This encodes CASSHQGTGYGYTF.

In this sample, this clonotype turned up once. J is TRBJ1-1 and V is TRBV7-2; no clear D gene. This CDR3 spans 14 amino acids. CDR1 is SGHTA, CDR2 FQGNSA, per germline. V lost 3 bases and J lost 0, with 8 bases in between. Here the CDR3 DNA reads TGTGCCAGCAGCTTCGAAAGGATGAACACTGAAGCTTTCTTT. Its protein is CASSFERMNTEAFF.

In this sample, this clonotype turned up a few times. No DNA is shown, since the ends of the CDR3 on it are uncertain; the CDR3 is the one TCRdb lists. The chain has TRBV27 and TRBJ2-3; TRBD1, the D gene given by the table, was not confirmed from the DNA. The CDR3 comprises 14 residues, both ends counted. Germline CDR1 reads MNHEY; CDR2 reads SMNVEV (reference sequence). The CDR3 loop reads CASSSSGVTDTQYF.

This clonotype was seen only once. This chain links TRBV5-6 with TRBJ1-1; 8 bases fit TRBD1. In germline, CDR1 is SGHDT, CDR2 YYEEEE. The V and J ends lost 4 bases and 4 bases, in that order; junction bases with no gene match: 6. This CDR3 spans 14 amino acids. Here the CDR3 reads CASSPGGRTTEAFF. Written as DNA, the CDR3 is TGTGCCAGCAGCCCAGGGGGCCGAACCACTGAAGCTTTCTTT.

The chain employs TRBV20-1 and TRBJ2-5, with 9 bases matching TRBD2. Germline values: CDR1 DFQATT, CDR2 SNEGSKA (reference sequence). There are 16 residues in the CDR3. V shed 3 bases, J shed 11 bases, and the junction held 19 bases outside the gene matches. The CDR3 region has the DNA TGCAGTGCTAGGGGGGGGCCTAGCGGGATCTCCTACGGGCAGTACTTC. Translating it yields CSARGGPSGISYGQYF.

This clonotype showed up many times. This chain joins TRBV6-1 and TRBJ1-5; 7 nucleotides align to TRBD1. There are 14 residues in the CDR3. Germline-derived CDR1 and CDR2 are MNHNS and SASEGT. The V gene end was trimmed by 7 bases and the J gene end by 1 base; junction bases not matched to a gene: 4. CDR3 amino acids: CASNPTGSNQPQHF. The CDR3 region has the DNA TGTGCCAGCAACCCGACAGGGAGCAATCAGCCCCAGCATTTT.